This is a list of T cell receptor beta chains from one sample in a study of T-cell memory formation after mild COVID-19. TCRdb re-called the 5' RACE reads through MiXCR, storing one row per CDR3 protein. The table records about 400,000 distinct CDR3 sequences, 20% to 30% of them present only once. Sequencing was done on a sample of PBMCs or a T cell subset sorted from them (not recorded which). Receptors originate from an adult woman who had mild COVID-19 (a few samples of this study predate the infection). Cell type and time point are not known. Both conserved end residues are part of each CDR3. D genes are given only for firm matches. Not all rows give a size; the values are once, few, many and, for expanded clones, a class.

CASSPRGGANVLTF	TGTGCCAGCAGCCCCCGGGGGGGGGCCAACGTCCTGACTTTC	NA	TRBJ2-6	TRBV3-1	NA
CASSTGPSGASYEQYF	TGTGCCAGTAGTACAGGTCCTAGCGGAGCTTCCTACGAGCAGTACTTC	TRBD2	TRBJ2-7	TRBV19	NA
CASSTDRDTEAFF	TGTGCCAGCAGCACGGACAGGGACACTGAAGCTTTCTTT	TRBD1	TRBJ1-1	TRBV5-5	NA
CASSSPGGVWAKNIQYF	TGTGCCAGCAGTTCCCCAGGAGGAGTATGGGCCAAAAACATTCAGTACTTC	NA	TRBJ2-4	TRBV12-3/TRBV12-4	NA
CASSLGVRGNTDTQYF	TGTGCCAGCAGCTTAGGTGTCAGGGGGAACACAGATACGCAGTATTTT	TRBD1	TRBJ2-3	TRBV7-3	many
CASSFRTYTGELFF	TGTGCCAGCAGCTTTCGGACATACACCGGGGAGCTGTTTTTT	NA	TRBJ2-2	TRBV5-5	NA
CAISSGGGNTIYF	TGTGCCATCTCTTCGGGGGGAGGAAACACCATATATTTT	NA	TRBJ1-3	TRBV10-3	once
CASETGGGLRGYTF	TGTGCCAGCGAGACAGGGGGCGGATTAAGAGGCTACACCTTC	TRBD1	TRBJ1-2	TRBV6-1	few
CASSGTGTGKNF	TGTGCCAGCAGTGGAACCGGGACAGGAAAGAACTTC	TRBD1	TRBJ2-7	TRBV6-1	NA
CASSLAWTGTGNTIYF	TGTGCCAGCAGCTTAGCGTGGACAGGGACTGGAAACACCATATATTTT	TRBD1	TRBJ1-3	TRBV7-6	NA
CASSLRGQGYSYNSPLHF	TGTGCCAGCAGCTTAAGAGGACAGGGCTACTCCTATAATTCACCCCTCCACTTT	TRBD1	TRBJ1-6	TRBV7-2	many
CSALYGSYNEQFF	TGCAGTGCCCTCTATGGCTCCTACAATGAGCAGTTCTTC	NA	TRBJ2-1	TRBV20-1	NA
CASSERMKGNTIYF	TGTGCCAGCAGTGAGAGAATGAAGGGAAACACCATATATTTT	NA	TRBJ1-3	TRBV25-1	few
CASSTGSSYNEQFF	TGTGCCAGCAGTACAGGGTCCTCCTACAATGAGCAGTTCTTC	NA	TRBJ2-1	TRBV2	NA
CASSLGGLAGVIADTQYF	TGTGCCAGCAGCTTAGGTGGACTAGCGGGAGTTATAGCCGATACGCAGTATTTT	TRBD2	TRBJ2-3	TRBV7-9	NA
CASSLMAGISGNTIYF	TGTGCCAGCAGCTTAATGGCAGGCATCTCTGGAAACACCATATATTTT	NA	TRBJ1-3	TRBV11-2	NA
CASSSPGLAGVNEQFF	TGTGCCAGCAGCTCCCCGGGACTAGCGGGAGTCAATGAGCAGTTCTTC	TRBD2	TRBJ2-1	TRBV7-3	NA
CASSQGPGTDSYEQYF	TGCGCCAGCAGCCAAGGCCCCGGGACGGACTCCTACGAGCAGTACTTC	NA	TRBJ2-7	TRBV4-3	NA
CASSKLDRDPGNTIYF	TGTGCCAGCAGCAAACTAGACAGGGATCCTGGAAACACCATATATTTT	NA	TRBJ1-3	TRBV21-1	few
CASSTRGGSDTIYF	TGTGCCAGCAGCACCCGGGGAGGGTCGGACACCATATATTTT	NA	TRBJ1-3	TRBV9	NA
CASSQDKSWGGLPKNIQYF	TGTGCCAGCAGCCAAGATAAAAGTTGGGGGGGACTACCCAAAAACATTCAGTACTTC	TRBD2	TRBJ2-4	TRBV3-1	NA
CASRQRRDNSPLHF	TGTGCCAGCAGACAGAGGAGAGATAATTCACCCCTCCACTTT	NA	TRBJ1-6	TRBV7-8	few
CASSSGYSGSSYEQYF	TGTGCCAGCAGCTCGGGATATAGCGGAAGCTCCTACGAGCAGTACTTC	NA	TRBJ2-7	TRBV7-9	NA
CASSQDGRRNGELFF	TGCGCCAGCAGCCAAGATGGAAGAAGAAACGGGGAGCTGTTTTTT	NA	TRBJ2-2	TRBV4-1	many
CASSQATGYGYTF	TGCGCCAGCAGCCAAGCGACAGGGTATGGCTACACCTTC	TRBD1	TRBJ1-2	TRBV4-1	NA
CAAESAGGYEQYF	TGTGCCGCAGAGTCTGCGGGAGGCTACGAGCAGTACTTC	TRBD2	TRBJ2-7	TRBV6-5	few
CASRKGQENSPLHF	TGTGCCAGCAGAAAAGGACAGGAGAATTCACCCCTCCACTTT	TRBD1	TRBJ1-6	TRBV6-5	NA
CASSLLDSSGANVLTF	TGTGCCAGCAGCCTACTCGACAGCTCTGGGGCCAACGTCCTGACTTTC	NA	TRBJ2-6	TRBV7-9	NA
CASSYTAGELFF	TGTGCCAGCAGCTATACGGCCGGGGAGCTGTTTTTT	NA	TRBJ2-2	TRBV12-3/TRBV12-4	few
CAWSVGSFNSPLHF	TGTGCCTGGAGTGTGGGGAGTTTTAATTCACCCCTCCACTTT	NA	TRBJ1-6	TRBV30	NA
CASSTREDTQYF	TGCGCCAGCAGCACCAGAGAAGATACGCAGTATTTT	NA	TRBJ2-3	TRBV5-1	many
CSVSDRVNQPQHF	TGCAGCGTTTCAGACAGGGTAAATCAGCCCCAGCATTTT	TRBD1	TRBJ1-5	TRBV29-1	NA
CSALEGAYEQYF	TGCAGTGCTCTCGAGGGGGCCTACGAGCAGTACTTC	NA	TRBJ2-7	TRBV20-1	few
CASSSRAGHTGELFF	TGTGCCAGCAGCTCGAGGGCAGGGCACACCGGGGAGCTGTTTTTT	NA	TRBJ2-2	TRBV7-8	NA
CASSQEAGVGNEQFF	TGTGCCAGCAGCCAAGAGGCAGGGGTGGGCAATGAGCAGTTCTTC	NA	TRBJ2-1	TRBV3-1	NA
CASSQGVGSYNSPLHF	TGCGCCAGCAGCCAAGGGGTGGGCTCCTATAATTCACCCCTCCACTTT	NA	TRBJ1-6	TRBV4-3	few
CAGRDRASSPLHF	TGTGCCGGACGGGACAGGGCCAGTTCACCCCTCCACTTT	TRBD1	TRBJ1-6	TRBV6-1	NA
CASSLNGLNNEQFF	TGCGCCAGCAGCTTGAACGGGCTAAACAATGAGCAGTTCTTC	NA	TRBJ2-1	TRBV5-1	many
CASSEPRDTGNTIYF	TGTGCCAGCAGTGAACCCCGGGACACTGGAAACACCATATATTTT	NA	TRBJ1-3	TRBV25-1	NA
CASSFRARVTEAFF	TGTGCCAGCAGTTTTCGGGCCAGAGTTACTGAAGCTTTCTTT	NA	TRBJ1-1	TRBV12-3/TRBV12-4	few
CASSPRDLYGYTF	TGTGCCAGCAGCCCCCGGGACCTCTATGGCTACACCTTC	NA	TRBJ1-2	TRBV3-1	NA
CSARDSGSGNTIYF	TGCAGTGCTAGAGATTCCGGCTCTGGAAACACCATATATTTT	NA	TRBJ1-3	TRBV20-1	many
CSARARNSPLHF	TGCAGTGCCCGGGCTCGTAATTCACCCCTCCACTTT	NA	TRBJ1-6	TRBV20-1	few
CASSPRGVRGSYEQYF	TGTGCCAGCAGCCCCCGAGGGGTACGGGGGTCCTACGAGCAGTACTTC	NA	TRBJ2-7	TRBV9	NA
CASSSGTGGLETQYF	TGCGCCAGCAGCAGTGGGACAGGGGGCTTAGAGACCCAGTACTTC	TRBD1	TRBJ2-5	TRBV5-1	many
CASSYSLVAWLSDTQYF	TGTGCCAGCAGTTACAGTCTGGTAGCTTGGTTGTCAGATACGCAGTATTTT	NA	TRBJ2-3	TRBV6-6	NA
CASRKMLDRGGFGETQYF	TGTGCCAGCAGGAAAATGCTGGACAGGGGGGGTTTTGGAGAGACCCAGTACTTC	TRBD1	TRBJ2-5	TRBV5-6	few
CASSLPWQRPYEQYF	TGTGCCAGCAGCTTACCTTGGCAGCGCCCCTACGAGCAGTACTTC	NA	TRBJ2-7	TRBV7-6	many
CSARYRGTDTQYF	TGCAGTGCTAGATACCGGGGGACAGATACGCAGTATTTT	NA	TRBJ2-3	TRBV20-1	NA
CASSQAPGRRMNTEAFF	TGCGCCAGCAGCCAAGCCCCCGGTCGAAGAATGAACACTGAAGCTTTCTTT	NA	TRBJ1-1	TRBV4-1	once
CASSPGPGQGAFGHEQFF	TGTGCCAGCAGCCCCGGTCCGGGACAGGGGGCTTTTGGACATGAGCAGTTCTTC	TRBD1	TRBJ2-1	TRBV4-2	NA
CASSLFEIDGYTF	TGCGCCAGCAGCTTGTTCGAGATAGATGGCTACACCTTC	NA	TRBJ1-2	TRBV5-1	NA
CASSLGGGIHEQYF	TGTGCCAGCAGCTTAGGAGGGGGCATCCACGAGCAGTACTTC	TRBD1	TRBJ2-7	TRBV7-2	few
CASSYGQTNTEAFF	TGTGCCAGCAGTTATGGACAGACGAACACTGAAGCTTTCTTT	NA	TRBJ1-1	TRBV6-5	NA
CASGEYYPGQKSYGYTF	TGTGCCAGCGGGGAGTACTACCCGGGACAGAAAAGCTATGGCTACACCTTC	TRBD1	TRBJ1-2	TRBV27	few
CSVTPGLGIENEQFF	TGCAGCGTTACTCCGGGACTAGGGATCGAGAATGAGCAGTTCTTC	TRBD2	TRBJ2-1	TRBV29-1	NA